These T cell receptor beta chains were read from a single sample in a study of blood T cell repertoires in COVID-19. The method was immunoSEQ multiplex PCR; TCRdb's version includes in-frame clones alone and lacks a portion of them. The sample holds 40,000 to 60,000 clones, under 95% seen once. The sample consisted of peripheral blood. The source is a human donor in a cohort sampled during active COVID-19. Both conserved end residues are part of each CDR3. A D gene is named only where the DNA matches it firmly. Only part of the rows carry a size: once, few, many, or a class if the clone is expanded.

size: few
D: .
J: TRBJ2-1
length: 12
V: TRBV28
CDR3: CASRGGENEQFF
DNA: TGTGCCAGCAGGGGGGGAGAGAATGAGCAGTTCTTC

size: .
D: .
J: TRBJ1-5
length: 14
V: TRBV6-5
CDR3: CASRIQGPNQPQHF
DNA: TGTGCCAGCAGAATACAGGGACCCAATCAGCCCCAGCATTTT

size: .
D: .
J: TRBJ2-6
length: 15
V: TRBV11-3
CDR3: CASSSTGSGANVLTF
DNA: TGTGCCAGCAGCTCAACAGGTTCTGGGGCCAACGTCCTGACTTTC

size: .
D: TRBD1
J: TRBJ2-1
length: 16
V: TRBV5-1
CDR3: CASSYSGQGALNEQFF
DNA: TGCGCCAGCAGCTATTCGGGACAGGGGGCTCTCAATGAGCAGTTCTTC

size: .
D: .
J: TRBJ2-7
length: 13
V: TRBV4-1
CDR3: CASSSEYSYEQYF
DNA: TGCGCCAGCAGCAGCGAGTATTCCTACGAGCAGTACTTC

size: .
D: TRBD1
J: TRBJ1-2
length: 16
V: TRBV11-3
CDR3: CASSQSGSQGARGYTF
DNA: TGTGCCAGCAGCCAATCGGGCAGCCAGGGGGCTAGAGGCTACACCTTC

size: .
D: .
J: TRBJ1-2
length: 14
V: TRBV19
CDR3: CASSRGRGNYGYTF
DNA: TGTGCCAGTAGTCGCGGTAGGGGTAACTATGGCTACACCTTC

size: .
D: TRBD2
J: TRBJ2-3
length: 18
V: TRBV10-2
CDR3: CASTVGTSGRAPTDTQYF
DNA: TGCGCCAGCACTGTCGGGACTAGCGGGAGGGCCCCCACAGATACGCAGTATTTT

size: medium-sized
D: TRBD2
J: TRBJ2-1
length: 12
V: TRBV9
CDR3: CAMGLAYNEQFF
DNA: TGTGCCATGGGACTAGCGTACAATGAGCAGTTCTTC

size: .
D: .
J: TRBJ2-7
length: 11
V: TRBV5-1
CDR3: CASNSHYEQYF
DNA: TGCGCCAGCAACTCGCACTACGAGCAGTACTTC

size: .
D: TRBD1
J: TRBJ1-2
length: 13
V: TRBV2
CDR3: CASSGQGSYGYTF
DNA: TGTGCCAGCAGCGGACAGGGCAGCTATGGCTACACCTTC

size: once
D: TRBD2
J: TRBJ2-1
length: 16
V: TRBV27
CDR3: CASSLSLAGVFNEQFF
DNA: TGTGCCAGCAGTTTATCCCTAGCGGGAGTTTTTAATGAGCAGTTCTTC

size: .
D: TRBD1
J: TRBJ2-3
length: 15
V: TRBV27
CDR3: CASSSYRGSTDTQYF
DNA: TGTGCCAGCAGTTCATACAGGGGGAGCACAGATACGCAGTATTTT

size: .
D: .
J: TRBJ2-7
length: 15
V: TRBV4-1
CDR3: CASSQTDSHSYEQYF
DNA: TGCGCCAGCAGCCAGACCGACAGCCACTCCTACGAGCAGTACTTC

size: .
D: TRBD1
J: TRBJ1-2
length: 14
V: TRBV5-4
CDR3: CASRQTGSNYGYTF
DNA: TGTGCCAGCAGGCAGACAGGGTCTAACTATGGCTACACCTTC

size: .
D: TRBD1
J: TRBJ1-2
length: 15
V: TRBV6-5
CDR3: CASSYRTPGQGYYTF
DNA: TGTGCCAGCAGTTATAGGACCCCGGGACAGGGGTACTACACCTTC

size: .
D: TRBD1
J: TRBJ1-1
length: 14
V: TRBV6-4
CDR3: CASRPDRENTEAFF
DNA: TGTGCCAGCAGACCGGACAGGGAGAACACTGAAGCTTTCTTT

size: .
D: .
J: TRBJ2-4
length: 13
V: TRBV20-1
CDR3: CSASGRSKNIQYF
DNA: TGCAGTGCTAGTGGGCGGAGCAAAAACATTCAGTACTTC

size: .
D: TRBD1
J: TRBJ1-1
length: 15
V: TRBV6-5
CDR3: CASSYPSTGVTEAFF
DNA: TGTGCCAGCAGTTACCCTTCGACAGGGGTCACTGAAGCTTTCTTT

size: .
D: .
J: TRBJ2-3
length: 15
V: TRBV12-2
CDR3: CASHLAGGPTDTQYF
DNA: TGTGCAAGTCACCTAGCGGGAGGCCCCACAGATACGCAGTATTTT

size: .
D: .
J: TRBJ2-5
length: 13
V: TRBV24-1
CDR3: CATSDGAQETQYF
DNA: TGTGCCACCAGTGATGGGGCCCAAGAGACCCAGTACTTC

size: .
D: TRBD1
J: TRBJ1-2
length: 18
V: TRBV6-1
CDR3: CASSERGQGSGAIYGYTF
DNA: TGTGCCAGCAGTGAAAGGGGACAGGGCTCCGGCGCAATCTATGGCTACACCTTC

size: .
D: .
J: TRBJ1-2
length: 13
V: TRBV15
CDR3: CATSRDLQYGYTF
DNA: TGTGCCACCAGCAGAGATCTACAGTATGGCTACACCTTC

size: .
D: .
J: TRBJ2-1
length: 13
V: TRBV25-1
CDR3: CASSHPIDNEQFF
DNA: TGTGCCAGCAGCCATCCTATAGACAATGAGCAGTTCTTC

size: .
D: TRBD1
J: TRBJ2-1
length: 16
V: TRBV7-2
CDR3: CASSSQGQSSYNEQFF
DNA: TGTGCCAGCAGCTCGCAGGGACAGAGCTCCTACAATGAGCAGTTCTTC

size: once
D: .
J: TRBJ2-3
length: 15
V: TRBV5-1
CDR3: CASSSNGGVTDTQYF
DNA: TGCGCCAGCAGCTCTAACGGGGGTGTCACAGATACGCAGTATTTT

size: .
D: TRBD1
J: TRBJ1-1
length: 12
V: TRBV12-3/TRBV12-4
CDR3: CASRPDRAEAFF
DNA: TGTGCCAGCAGACCAGACAGGGCTGAAGCTTTCTTT

size: .
D: .
J: TRBJ2-1
length: 15
V: TRBV7-3
CDR3: CASSLTVTANNEQFF
DNA: TGTGCCAGCAGCTTGACAGTGACAGCAAACAATGAGCAGTTCTTC

size: .
D: .
J: TRBJ1-5
length: 18
V: TRBV5-1
CDR3: CASSLEPPGYGCDQPQHF
DNA: TGCGCCAGCAGCTTGGAGCCCCCTGGGTACGGGTGCGATCAGCCCCAGCATTTT

size: .
D: TRBD2
J: TRBJ2-1
length: 15
V: TRBV6-1
CDR3: CASRLVTGGKHEQFF
DNA: TGTGCCAGCAGATTAGTGACGGGGGGGAAGCATGAGCAGTTCTTC

size: once
D: TRBD2
J: TRBJ2-7
length: 17
V: TRBV7-2
CDR3: CASSLAHRASGKNEQYF
DNA: TGTGCCAGCAGCTTAGCTCATCGGGCTAGCGGGAAAAACGAGCAGTACTTC

size: .
D: TRBD2
J: TRBJ2-1
length: 14
V: TRBV6-5
CDR3: CASIPSGLHNEQFF
DNA: TGTGCCAGCATTCCTAGCGGCCTCCACAATGAGCAGTTCTTC